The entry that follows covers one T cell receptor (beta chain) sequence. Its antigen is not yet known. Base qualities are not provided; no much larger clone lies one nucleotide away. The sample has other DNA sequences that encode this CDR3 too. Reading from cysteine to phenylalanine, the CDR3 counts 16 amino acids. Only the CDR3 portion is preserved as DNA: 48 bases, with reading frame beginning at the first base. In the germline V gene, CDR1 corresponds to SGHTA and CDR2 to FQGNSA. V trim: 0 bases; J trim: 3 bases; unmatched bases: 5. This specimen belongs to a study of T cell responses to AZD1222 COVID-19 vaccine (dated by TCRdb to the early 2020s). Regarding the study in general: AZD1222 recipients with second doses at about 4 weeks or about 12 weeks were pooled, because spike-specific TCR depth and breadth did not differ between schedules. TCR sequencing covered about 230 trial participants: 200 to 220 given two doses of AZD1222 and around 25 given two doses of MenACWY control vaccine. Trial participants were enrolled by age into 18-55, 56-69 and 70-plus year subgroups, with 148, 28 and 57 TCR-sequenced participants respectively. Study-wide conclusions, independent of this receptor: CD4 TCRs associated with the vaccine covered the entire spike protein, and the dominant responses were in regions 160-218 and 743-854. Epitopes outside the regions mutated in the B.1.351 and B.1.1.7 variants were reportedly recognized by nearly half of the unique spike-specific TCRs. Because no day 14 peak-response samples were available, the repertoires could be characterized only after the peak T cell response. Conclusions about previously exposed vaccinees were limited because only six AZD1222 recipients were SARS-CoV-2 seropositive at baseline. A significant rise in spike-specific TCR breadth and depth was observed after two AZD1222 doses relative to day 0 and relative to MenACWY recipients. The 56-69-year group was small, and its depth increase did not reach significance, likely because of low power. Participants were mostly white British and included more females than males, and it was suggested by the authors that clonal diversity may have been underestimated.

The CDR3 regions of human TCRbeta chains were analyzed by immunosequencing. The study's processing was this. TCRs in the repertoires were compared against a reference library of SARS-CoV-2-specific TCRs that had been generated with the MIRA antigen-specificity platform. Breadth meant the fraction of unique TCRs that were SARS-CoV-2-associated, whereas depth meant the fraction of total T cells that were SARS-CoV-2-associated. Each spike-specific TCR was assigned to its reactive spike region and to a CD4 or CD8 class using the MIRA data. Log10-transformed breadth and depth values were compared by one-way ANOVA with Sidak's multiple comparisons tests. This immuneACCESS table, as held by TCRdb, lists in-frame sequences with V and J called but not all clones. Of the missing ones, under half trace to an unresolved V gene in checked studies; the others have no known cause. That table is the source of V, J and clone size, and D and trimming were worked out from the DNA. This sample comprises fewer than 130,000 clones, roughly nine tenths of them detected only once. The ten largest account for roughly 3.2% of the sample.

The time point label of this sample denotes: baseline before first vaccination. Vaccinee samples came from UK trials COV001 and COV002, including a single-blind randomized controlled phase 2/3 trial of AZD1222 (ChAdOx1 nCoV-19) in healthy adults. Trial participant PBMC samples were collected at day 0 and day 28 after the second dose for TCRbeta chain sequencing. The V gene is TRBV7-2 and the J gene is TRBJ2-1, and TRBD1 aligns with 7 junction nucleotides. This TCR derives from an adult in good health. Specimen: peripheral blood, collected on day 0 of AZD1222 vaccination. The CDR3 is CASSLAGAGGYNEQFF. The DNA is TGTGCCAGCAGCTTAGCGGGGGCAGGGGGCTACAATGAGCAGTTCTTC.